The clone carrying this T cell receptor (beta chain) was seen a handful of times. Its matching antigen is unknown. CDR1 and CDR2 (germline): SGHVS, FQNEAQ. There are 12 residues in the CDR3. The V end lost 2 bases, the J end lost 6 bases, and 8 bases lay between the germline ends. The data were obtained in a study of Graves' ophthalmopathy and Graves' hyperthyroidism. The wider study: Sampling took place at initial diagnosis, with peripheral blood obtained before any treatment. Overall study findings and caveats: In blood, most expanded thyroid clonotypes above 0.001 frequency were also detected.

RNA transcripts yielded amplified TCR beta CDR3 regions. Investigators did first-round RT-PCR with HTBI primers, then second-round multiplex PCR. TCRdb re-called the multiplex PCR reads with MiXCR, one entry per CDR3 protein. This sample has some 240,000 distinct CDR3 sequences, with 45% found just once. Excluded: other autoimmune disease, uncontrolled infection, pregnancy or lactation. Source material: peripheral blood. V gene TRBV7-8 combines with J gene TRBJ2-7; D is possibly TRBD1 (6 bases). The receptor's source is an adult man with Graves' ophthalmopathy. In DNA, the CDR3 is TGTGCCAGCAGCTTATTAGGGGGCGAGCAGTACTTC. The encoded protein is CASSLLGGEQYF.